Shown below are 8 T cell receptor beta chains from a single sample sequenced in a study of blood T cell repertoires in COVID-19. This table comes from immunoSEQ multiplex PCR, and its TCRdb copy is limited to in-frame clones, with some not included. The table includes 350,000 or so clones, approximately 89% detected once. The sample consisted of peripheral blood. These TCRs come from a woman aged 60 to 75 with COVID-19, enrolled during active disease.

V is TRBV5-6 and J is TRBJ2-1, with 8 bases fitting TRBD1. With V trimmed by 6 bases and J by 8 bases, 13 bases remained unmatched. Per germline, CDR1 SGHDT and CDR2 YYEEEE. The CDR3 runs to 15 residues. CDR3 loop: CASTTGAHRGDEQFF. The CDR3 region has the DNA TGTGCCAGCACCACTGGGGCCCACAGGGGGGATGAGCAGTTCTTC.

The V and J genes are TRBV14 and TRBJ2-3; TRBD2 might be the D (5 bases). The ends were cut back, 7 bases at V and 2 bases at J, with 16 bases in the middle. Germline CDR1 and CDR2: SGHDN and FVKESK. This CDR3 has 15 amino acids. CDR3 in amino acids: CASTPGGLSTDTQYF. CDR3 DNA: TGTGCCAGCACCCCAGGAGGACTTTCCACAGATACGCAGTATTTT.

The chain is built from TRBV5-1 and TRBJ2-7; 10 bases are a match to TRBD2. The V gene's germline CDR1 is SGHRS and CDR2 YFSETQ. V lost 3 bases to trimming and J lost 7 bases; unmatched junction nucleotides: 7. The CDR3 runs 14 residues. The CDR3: CASSSSGGQGEQYF. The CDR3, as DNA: TGCGCCAGCAGCTCTAGCGGGGGCCAGGGTGAGCAGTACTTC. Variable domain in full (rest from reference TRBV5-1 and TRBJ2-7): KAGVTQTPRYLIKTRGQQVTLSCSPISGHRSVSWYQQTPGQGLQFLFEYFSETQRNKGNFPGRFSGRQFSNSRSEMNVSTLELGDSALYLCASSSSGGQGEQYFGPGTRLTVT.

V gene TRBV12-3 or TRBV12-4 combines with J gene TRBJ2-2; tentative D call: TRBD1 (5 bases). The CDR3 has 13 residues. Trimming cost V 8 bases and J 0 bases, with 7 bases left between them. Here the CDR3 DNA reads TGTGCCAGCGTACAGGCGAACACCGGGGAGCTGTTTTTT. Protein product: CASVQANTGELFF.

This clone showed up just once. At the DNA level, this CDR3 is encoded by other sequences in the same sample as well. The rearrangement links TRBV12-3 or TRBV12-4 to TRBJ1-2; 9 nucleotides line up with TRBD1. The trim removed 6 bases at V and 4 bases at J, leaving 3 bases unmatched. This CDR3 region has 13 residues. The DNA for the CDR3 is TGTGCCAGCAGGACGACAGGGGGCTATGGCTACACCTTC. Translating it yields CASRTTGGYGYTF.

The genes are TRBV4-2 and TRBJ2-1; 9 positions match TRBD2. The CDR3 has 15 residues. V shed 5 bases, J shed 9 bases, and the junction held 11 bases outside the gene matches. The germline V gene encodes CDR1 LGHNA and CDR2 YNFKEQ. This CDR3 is CASSLAGGQVGEQFF. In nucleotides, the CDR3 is TGTGCCAGCAGCTTGGCGGGGGGGCAGGTCGGTGAGCAGTTCTTC.

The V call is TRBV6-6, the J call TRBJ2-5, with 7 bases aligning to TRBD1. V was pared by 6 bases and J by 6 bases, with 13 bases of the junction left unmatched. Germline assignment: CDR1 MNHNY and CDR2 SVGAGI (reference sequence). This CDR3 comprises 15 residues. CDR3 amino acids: CASSYGRQGAQTQYF. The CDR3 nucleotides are TGTGCCAGCAGCTACGGGCGACAGGGCGCTCAGACCCAGTACTTC.

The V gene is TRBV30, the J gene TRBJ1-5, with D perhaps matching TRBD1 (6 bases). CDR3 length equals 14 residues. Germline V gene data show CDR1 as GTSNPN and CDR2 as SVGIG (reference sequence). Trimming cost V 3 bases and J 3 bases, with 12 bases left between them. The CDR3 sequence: CAWSVWTDNQPQHF. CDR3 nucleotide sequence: TGTGCCTGGAGCGTTTGGACAGACAATCAGCCCCAGCATTTT.